Sequencing of this T cell receptor beta chain was carried out in a study of cytomegalovirus exposure and HLA in healthy donors. The PCR ran on 60 Vbeta and 13 Jbeta primers. Generated by immunoSEQ multiplex PCR, the TCRdb table keeps only in-frame clones and is missing some. In the table there are about 130,000 clones, more than 65% of which are singletons. This clone has more than one count but fewer than ten. V was clipped by 2 bases and J by 4 bases, with 19 bases between them. This CDR3 is 17 amino acids long. Germline CDR1 SGHRS, CDR2 YFSETQ. This chain joins TRBV5-1 and TRBJ2-1; possible D gene TRBD2, 6 bases. The sample was PBMCs. This clonotype originated in an older woman in good health and CMV-seropositive. CDR3 amino acids: CASSFAPGLRKYNEQFF. DNA for the CDR3: TGCGCCAGCAGCTTTGCTCCGGGACTCCGGAAATACAATGAGCAGTTCTTC.